Below, 10 T cell receptor beta chains from the same sample are listed, as sequenced in a study of CD8+ T cells in alopecia areata. Extracted RNA was reverse transcribed into cDNA, the sequencing template. Repertoires were generated with immunoSEQ multiplex PCR, while TCRdb's copy carries only in-frame clones and drops some. This repertoire holds around 100,000 clones, and none appear only once. Input material: lesional skin. These receptors were taken from a C3H/HeJ mouse with alopecia areata. Strain MHC haplotype: H2-k.

Worth noting for this clone: The germline and genes are mouse ones. The read falls 4 residues short of the CDR3 end, and the missing part is taken from the germline J gene. The chain has TRBV14 and TRBJ2-4; TRBD2 matches at 10 bases. CDR1 is SGHDT, CDR2 FRDEAV, per germline. The CDR3 is made up of 17 amino acids. With 4 bases clipped from V and 1 base from J, the junction kept 9 bases outside the gene matches. The covered CDR3 bases are TGTGCCAGCAGTCACCCGGGACTGGGGTCTCGTCAAAAC. Translated: CASSHPGLGSRQN. The complete CDR3 reads CASSHPGLGSRQNTLYF.

This clone was observed a few times. The gene names here belong to mouse. Read sequence stops 4 residues before the CDR3 end, and the germline J gene provides the missing end. The gene calls are TRBV13-3 and TRBJ2-5, with 7 bases fitting TRBD1. V lost 5 bases to trimming and J lost 1 base; unmatched junction nucleotides: 4. Germline values: CDR1 NNHDY, CDR2 SYVADS. This CDR3 region has 14 residues. The CDR3 is CASSSDRDQDTQYF. The sequenced CDR3 bases are TGTGCCAGCAGCTCTGACAGGGACCAAGAC. Variable domain in full (rest from reference TRBV13-3 and TRBJ2-5): EAAVTQSPRSKVAVTGGKVTLSCHQTNNHDYMYWYRQDTGHGLRLIHYSYVADSTEKGDIPDGYKASRPSQENFSLILELASLSQTAVYFCASSSDRDQDTQYFGPGTRLLVL.

This clone was seen only a few times. Mouse germline and gene names are used. This CDR3 reads CASSDGYWGQDTQYF. CDR3 DNA, as far as it was read: TGTGCCAGCAGTGATGGTTACTGGGGCCAAGAC. The chain links TRBV13-1 to TRBJ2-5, with 7 nucleotides matching TRBD2. The missing CDR3 end, 4 residues past where the read stops, is filled in from the germline J gene. Looked up from germline, CDR1 is NSHNY and CDR2 is SYGAGN. This CDR3 has 15 amino acids. The trim removed 0 bases at V and 2 bases at J, leaving 3 bases unmatched.

This clone was recorded a few times. Germline and genes: mouse. The CDR3 end lies 4 residues beyond the end of the read and is filled in from the germline J gene. The J gene is TRBJ2-7, the V gene TRBV1, with TRBD2 matching over 12 bases. Germline-derived CDR1 and CDR2 are NSQYPW and LRSPGD (reference sequence). After removal of 0 bases from V and 0 bases from J, the junction contained 3 bases not matched to a gene. The CDR3 has 17 amino acids. The covered CDR3 bases are TGCACCTGCAGTGCAGATCCGGACTGGGGGGGCTCCTAT. Amino acids: CTCSADPDWGGSY. The whole CDR3 protein is CTCSADPDWGGSYEQYF.

In regard to this clone: Gene names follow the mouse nomenclature. The read finishes 4 residues shy of the CDR3 end, and the germline J gene is used to complete it. The rearrangement links TRBV1 to TRBJ2-2; 7 bases are a match to TRBD1. The CDR3 has 14 amino acids. Germline V gene lookup returns CDR1 NSQYPW and CDR2 LRSPGD (reference sequence). Trimming removed 2 bases from V and 6 bases from J; junction bases left unmatched: 3. Partial CDR3 DNA: TGCACCTGCAGTGCATCACAGGGGCCCGGG. Translating gives CTCSASQGPG. The entire CDR3 sequence reads CTCSASQGPGQLYF. Variable domain in full (rest from reference TRBV1 and TRBJ2-2): VTLLEQNPRWRLVPRGQAVNLRCILKNSQYPWMSWYQQDLQKQLQWLFTLRSPGDKEVKSLPGADYLATRVTDTELRLQVANMSQGRTLYCTCSASQGPGQLYFGEGSKLTVL.

A remark on this clone: Gene names refer to mouse genes. Coverage ceases 4 residues before the CDR3 finishes, and the germline J gene fills in the end. The chain is built from TRBV5 and TRBJ2-2, with D perhaps TRBD2 (5 bases). V shed 0 bases and J shed 0 bases, with 5 bases lying between them. The CDR3 sequence is 15 residues long. From germline, CDR1 is LGHNA and CDR2 YNLKQL (reference sequence). CDR3: CASSQDWANTGQLYF. CDR3 DNA (partial): TGTGCCAGCAGCCAAGACTGGGCAAACACCGGG.

This clone was seen a few times. At residue 13, the translated DNA and the protein in TCRdb do not agree; the protein given here is derived from the DNA. The listed genes are named as in mouse. CDR3 bases read: TGTGCCAGCAGTGATGTGGACACCGATTCTGGAAATACG. This translates into CASSDVDTDSGNT. The CDR3 reads in full as CASSDVDTDSGNTLYF. V and J are TRBV13-3 and TRBJ1-3; tentative D call: TRBD1 (5 bases). The observed sequence ends 3 residues before the CDR3 terminus, with the missing tail filled in from the germline J gene. This CDR3 has 16 residues. The germline V gene encodes CDR1 NNHDY and CDR2 SYVADS. Trimming cost V 0 bases and J 0 bases, with 10 bases left between them.

Remarks on this clone: Gene and germline names: mouse. The read stops 4 residues short of the end of the CDR3; the missing end is completed from the germline J gene. The chain couples TRBV19 to TRBJ2-1; 9 bases align to TRBD1. Per the germline V gene, CDR1 is FNHDT and CDR2 is SITEND (reference sequence). The CDR3 contains 13 residues. The CDR3 bases that were read are TGTGCCAGCAGTCTCACAGGGGGCGCT. The encoded protein is CASSLTGGA. The full CDR3 is CASSLTGGAEQFF.

This clone has more than one count but fewer than ten. At residue 16, the TCRdb protein and translated DNA are inconsistent; the protein given comes from the DNA. Gene names are the mouse ones. The read terminates 3 residues before the CDR3 end, so the remaining end is supplied by the germline J gene. The J gene is TRBJ1-6, the V gene TRBV13-3; TRBD1 matches 11 bases. TRBJ1-6 has ORF status, its function being uncertain. CDR1 is NNHDY, CDR2 SYVADS, per germline. The CDR3 runs to 19 residues. V dropped 0 bases and J dropped 0; count of bases not matched to a gene: 5. The CDR3 DNA, read in part, is TGTGCCAGCAGTGATGATTGGGACAGGGGGAATTCCTATAATTCGCCC. This encodes CASSDDWDRGNSYNSP. The full CDR3 sequence reads CASSDDWDRGNSYNSPLYF.

Only a few counts were recorded for this clone. Gene labels here are mouse ones. The read falls 4 residues short of the CDR3 end, and the missing part is taken from the germline J gene. This sequence joins TRBV13-3 and TRBJ1-2; D perhaps matches TRBD1 (5 bases). The germline gives CDR1 NNHDY, CDR2 SYVADS. The CDR3 spans 16 residues. Trimming removed 0 bases at V and 1 base at J, with 13 bases between. The part of the CDR3 DNA that was read is TGTGCCAGCAGTGATGCAGAGGCACAGGAAAACTCC. It yields the protein CASSDAEAQENS. In full, the CDR3 is CASSDAEAQENSDYTF.